Many counts were recorded for the clone carrying this TCR beta chain. The antigen is undetermined. The related graft donor's blood sample was taken on the day of bone marrow donation. Germline CDR1 MGHRA, CDR2 YSYEKL. The J segment lost 0 bases and the V segment lost 1 base, leaving 3 bases of the junction unmatched. The CDR3 covers 17 residues. This sample was taken from a study of T cells after posttransplantation cyclophosphamide. TCRdb's table, derived via immunoSEQ multiplex PCR, lists solely in-frame clones and lacks some. The sample was found to contain fewer than 55,000 clones, and every one recurs. Findings and limits, study-wide: Later post-transplant blood repertoires were often dominated by donor CD8+ memory clones. Skin or GI-infiltrating T cells shared few TRB sequences with blood. TRB clonality was highly associated with recipient CMV seropositivity and reactivation.

The specimen was PBMCs. This chain connects TRBV4-1 to TRBJ2-1; 10 bases align to TRBD2. This receptor was obtained from a man aged 40-50 years in good health, CMV-negative, and a related stem cell transplant donor. The CDR3 nucleotides read TGCGCCAGCAGCCAAGTGGCTAGCGGGAGCTCCTACAATGAGCAGTTCTTC. It translates to CASSQVASGSSYNEQFF.